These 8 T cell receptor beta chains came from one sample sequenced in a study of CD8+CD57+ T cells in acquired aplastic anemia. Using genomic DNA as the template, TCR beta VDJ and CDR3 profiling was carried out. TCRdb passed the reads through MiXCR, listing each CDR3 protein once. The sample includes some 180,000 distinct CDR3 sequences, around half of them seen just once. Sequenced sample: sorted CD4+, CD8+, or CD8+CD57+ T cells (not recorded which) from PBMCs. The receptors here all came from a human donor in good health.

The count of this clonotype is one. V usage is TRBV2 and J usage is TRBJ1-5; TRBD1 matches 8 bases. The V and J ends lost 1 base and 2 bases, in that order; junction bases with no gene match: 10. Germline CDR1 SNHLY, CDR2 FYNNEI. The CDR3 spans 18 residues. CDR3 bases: TGTGCCAGCAGTGAAGTCTTAGGCGTGGGACAGGGCAATCAGCCCCAGCATTTT. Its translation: CASSEVLGVGQGNQPQHF.

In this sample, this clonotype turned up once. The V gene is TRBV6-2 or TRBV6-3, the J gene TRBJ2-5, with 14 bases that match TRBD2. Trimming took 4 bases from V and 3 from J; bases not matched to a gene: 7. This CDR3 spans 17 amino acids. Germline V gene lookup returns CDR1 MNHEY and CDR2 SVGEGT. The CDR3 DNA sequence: TGTGCCAGCAGTTGCAGGAAGACTAGCGGGGGGGAAGAGACCCAGTACTTC. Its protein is CASSCRKTSGGEETQYF.

The CDR3 nucleotides are TGTGCCACCACCCCGGACTACATATCAGGCTACACCTTC. Its protein product is CATTPDYISGYTF. The chain couples TRBV15 to TRBJ1-2, with D uncertain. There are 13 residues in the CDR3. Germline values: CDR1 LNHNV, CDR2 YYDKDF (reference sequence). V lost 7 bases, J lost 8 bases, and 17 bases lay in between.

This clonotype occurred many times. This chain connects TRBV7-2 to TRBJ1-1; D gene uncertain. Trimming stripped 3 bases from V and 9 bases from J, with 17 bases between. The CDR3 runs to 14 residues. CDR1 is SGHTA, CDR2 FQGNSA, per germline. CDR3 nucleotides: TGTGCCAGCAGCTTTGGCGGAGGAAATGCGAAAGCTTTCTTT. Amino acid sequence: CASSFGGGNAKAFF.

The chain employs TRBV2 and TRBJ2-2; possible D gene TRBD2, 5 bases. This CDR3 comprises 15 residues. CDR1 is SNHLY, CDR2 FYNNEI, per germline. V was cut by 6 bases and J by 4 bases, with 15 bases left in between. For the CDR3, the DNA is TGTGCCAGCAGCGCGATCGGGGATACCACCGGGGAGCTGTTTTTT. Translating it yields CASSAIGDTTGELFF.

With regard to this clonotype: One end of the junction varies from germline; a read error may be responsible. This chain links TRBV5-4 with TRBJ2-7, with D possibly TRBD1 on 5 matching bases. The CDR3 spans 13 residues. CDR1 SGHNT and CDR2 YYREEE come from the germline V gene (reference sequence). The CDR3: CASSSDTDSTHGF. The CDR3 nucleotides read TGTGCCAGCAGCTCCGACACCGACAGCACCCACGGCTTC.

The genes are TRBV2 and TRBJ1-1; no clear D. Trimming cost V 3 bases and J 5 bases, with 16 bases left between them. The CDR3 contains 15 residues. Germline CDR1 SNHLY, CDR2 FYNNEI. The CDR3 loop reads CASSDGVGSGTEAFF. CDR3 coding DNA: TGTGCCAGCAGTGATGGTGTCGGGTCGGGAACTGAAGCTTTCTTT.

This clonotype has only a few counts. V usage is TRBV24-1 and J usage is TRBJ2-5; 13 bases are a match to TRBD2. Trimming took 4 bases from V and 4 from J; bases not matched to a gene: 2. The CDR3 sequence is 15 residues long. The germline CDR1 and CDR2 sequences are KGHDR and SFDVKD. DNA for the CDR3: TGTGCCACCAGTGACCGGACTAGCGGGGGAGAGACCCAGTACTTC. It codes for CATSDRTSGGETQYF.